This T cell receptor (beta chain) is from a study of blood T cell repertoires in COVID-19. Study overall: From the United States, Italy and Spain came samples of acute and convalescent COVID-19. PBMCs, B-cell-depleted T cells, or T cells were the source of the cDNA or gDNA that made up the material.

In the authors' workflow: Counts of nucleated cells, estimated from reference gene primer amplification, were obtained. The assay was immunoSEQ multiplex PCR, and TCRdb's table has in-frame clones only and misses some. V, J and clone size reflect that table, while D and trimming were determined from the DNA. This sample has more than 95,000 clones, with about 74% found just once. CDR3 size: 17 residues. Germline loops: CDR1 LGHDT, CDR2 YNNKEL (reference sequence). With V trimmed by 3 bases and J by 4 bases, 9 bases remained unmatched. This receptor was identified in a man in his 60s with acute or convalescent COVID-19. The gene calls are TRBV3-1 (or the pseudogene TRBV3-2) and TRBJ2-1; 10 nucleotides align to TRBD1. The specimen was peripheral blood. This CDR3 reads CASSHNDRGLNYNEQFF. The CDR3 coding sequence is TGTGCCAGCAGCCATAACGACAGGGGGCTAAATTACAATGAGCAGTTCTTC.